This paragraph reports one TCR beta chain. UMI-labeled 5' RACE produced the TCR beta libraries. TCRdb re-called the 5' RACE reads and shows each CDR3 protein once, DNA omitted. The table lists 7,500 to 8,500 distinct CDR3 sequences. The sample originates from a study of human CD8 memory T cell subsets. Looked up from germline, CDR1 is SGHAT and CDR2 is FQNNGV. This CDR3 has 15 residues. Sequences were obtained from CD8+ T cells from PBMCs. The chain joins TRBV11-2 to TRBJ2-5; the D gene TCRdb calls, TRBD2, cannot be checked with no DNA. The sequence came from a human donor in good health. CDR3 in amino acids: CASSRTSGTKETQYF.